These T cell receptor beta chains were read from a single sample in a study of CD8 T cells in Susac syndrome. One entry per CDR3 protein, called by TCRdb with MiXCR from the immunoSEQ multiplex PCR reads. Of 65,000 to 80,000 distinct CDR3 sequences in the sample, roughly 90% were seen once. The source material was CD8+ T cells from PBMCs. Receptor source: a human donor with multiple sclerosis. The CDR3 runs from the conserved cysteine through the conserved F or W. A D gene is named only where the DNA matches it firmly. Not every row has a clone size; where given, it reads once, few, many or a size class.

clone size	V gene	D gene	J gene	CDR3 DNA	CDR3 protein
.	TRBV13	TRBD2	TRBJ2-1	TGTGCCAGCAGTTCGGCGACTAGCGGACGTTACAATGAGCAGTTCTTC	CASSSATSGRYNEQFF
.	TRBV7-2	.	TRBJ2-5	TGTGCCAGCAGCACCTCGGCCGGGGGGCCCGGGACCCAGTACTTC	CASSTSAGGPGTQYF
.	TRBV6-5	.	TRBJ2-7	TGTGCCAGCAGTTACCGCCGTCAGACACCCCGCGAGCAGTACTTC	CASSYRRQTPREQYF
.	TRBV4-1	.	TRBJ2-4	TGCGCCAGCAGCCTAGTGGGAATAGCCAAAAACATTCAGTACTTC	CASSLVGIAKNIQYF
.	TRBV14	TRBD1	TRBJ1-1	TGTGCCAGCAGTCTACCCATACAGGGGACCACTGAAGCTTTCTTT	CASSLPIQGTTEAFF
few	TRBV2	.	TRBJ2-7	TGTGCCGCCAACCTGGGAGACTCCTCCTACGAGCAGTACTTC	CAANLGDSSYEQYF
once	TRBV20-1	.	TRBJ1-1	TGCAGTGCCGTACCCACAGGGAGCACTGAAGCTTTCTTT	CSAVPTGSTEAFF
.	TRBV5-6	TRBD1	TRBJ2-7	TGTGCCAGCAGCTTGGTCTCGGTCTCCGGACAGGGCGAGCAGTACTTC	CASSLVSVSGQGEQYF
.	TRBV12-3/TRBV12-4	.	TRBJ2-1	TGTGCCAGCGGAACAGCGCTCAATGAGCAGTTCTTC	CASGTALNEQFF
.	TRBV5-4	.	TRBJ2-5	TGTGCCAGCAGCTTGGGGCTACCCCAAGAGACCCAGTACTTC	CASSLGLPQETQYF
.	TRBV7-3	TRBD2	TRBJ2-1	TGTGCCAGCAGCTTAGAGGGGAGCGGGAGATGGAATGAGCAGTTCTTC	CASSLEGSGRWNEQFF
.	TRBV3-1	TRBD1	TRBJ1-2	TGTGCCAGCAGCCATACCGGGACAGGGGATGGCTACACCTTC	CASSHTGTGDGYTF
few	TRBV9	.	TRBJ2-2	TGTGCCAGCACCGTGGGGGGGGCTGCCGGGGAGCTGTTTTTT	CASTVGGAAGELFF
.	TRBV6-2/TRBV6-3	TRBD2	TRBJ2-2	TGTGCCAGCAGTTACAGCGGGAGAGACACCGGGGAGCTGTTTTTT	CASSYSGRDTGELFF
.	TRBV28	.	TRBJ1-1	TGTGCCAGCAGCCCGGAGGGGAGTCGGACTGAAGCTTTCTTT	CASSPEGSRTEAFF
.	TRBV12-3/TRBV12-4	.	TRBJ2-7	TGTGCCAGCAGTTTATCGATCGAGCAGTACTTC	CASSLSIEQYF
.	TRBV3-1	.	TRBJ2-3	TGTGCCAGCAGCCAAGAATTTCCCTCCACAGATACGCAGTATTTT	CASSQEFPSTDTQYF
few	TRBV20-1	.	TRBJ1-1	TGCAGTGCTATATTCGGGAAACACGACACTGAAGCTTTCTTT	CSAIFGKHDTEAFF
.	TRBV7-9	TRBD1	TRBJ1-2	TGTGCCAGCAGCCGAACACCGACAGGGTCAACTCCTGGGGACTTC	CASSRTPTGSTPGDF
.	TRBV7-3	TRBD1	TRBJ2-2	TGTGCCAGCAGCTGGGACAGTCTGACCGGGGAGCTGTTTTTT	CASSWDSLTGELFF
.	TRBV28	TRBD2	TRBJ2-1	TGTGCCAGCAGTTTGGGGCTAGCGGGAGAGAGTGAGCAGTTCTTC	CASSLGLAGESEQFF
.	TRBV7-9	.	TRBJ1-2	TGTGCCAGCAGCGGGTGGACAGCTAACTATGGCTACACCTTC	CASSGWTANYGYTF
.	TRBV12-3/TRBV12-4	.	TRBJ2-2	TGTGCCAGCAGTTTAGAGAGAAACACCGGGGAGCTGTTTTTT	CASSLERNTGELFF
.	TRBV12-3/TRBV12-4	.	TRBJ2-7	TGTGCCAGCAGTTTAGAGGCAGCTTCCACCTACGAGCAGTACTTC	CASSLEAASTYEQYF
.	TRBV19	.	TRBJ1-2	TGTGCCAGTAGTATGGGACCCGATCCTAACTATGGCTACACCTTC	CASSMGPDPNYGYTF
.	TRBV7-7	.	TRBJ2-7	TGTGCCAGCAGCTTGACAGACCCTTCTGGCGAGCAGTACTTC	CASSLTDPSGEQYF
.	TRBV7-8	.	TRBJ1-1	TGTGCCAGCAGCCCAAGGGGGGATGTCACTGAAGCTTTCTTT	CASSPRGDVTEAFF
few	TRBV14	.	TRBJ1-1	TGTGCCAGCAGCCTTTCGAGGAACACTGAAGCTTTCTTT	CASSLSRNTEAFF
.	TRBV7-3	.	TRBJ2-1	TGTGCCAGCAGCGAAGGTATCCCCCCCGCTAATGAGCAGTTCTTC	CASSEGIPPANEQFF
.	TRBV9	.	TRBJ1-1	TGTGCCAGCTCCAGGACAGACCCGAACACTGAAGCTTTCTTT	CASSRTDPNTEAFF
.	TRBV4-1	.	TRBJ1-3	TGCGCCAGCGCGCCTGCCCTCGTTAGTCGAAACACCATATATTTT	CASAPALVSRNTIYF
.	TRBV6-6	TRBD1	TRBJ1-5	TGTGCCAGCAGCTGGACAGGGTTGGGCAATCAGCCCCAGCATTTT	CASSWTGLGNQPQHF
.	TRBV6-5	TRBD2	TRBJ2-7	TGTGCCAGCAGTATCTTTAGCGGGAGCTCCTACGAGCAGTACTTC	CASSIFSGSSYEQYF
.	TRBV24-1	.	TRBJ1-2	TGTGCCACCAGTGCTACACTTGATTATGGCTACACCTTC	CATSATLDYGYTF
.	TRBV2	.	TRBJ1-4	TGTGCCAGCAATGCTCCCCAGGACAAACTGTTTTTT	CASNAPQDKLFF
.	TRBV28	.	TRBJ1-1	TGTGCCAGCAGTTTATCATTCCCGGCCGGCGAATACACTGAAGCTTTCTTT	CASSLSFPAGEYTEAFF
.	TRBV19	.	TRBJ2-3	TGTGCCAGTAGTATTGTCTTGGGGCCGGAGAGAAATACGCAGTATTTT	CASSIVLGPERNTQYF
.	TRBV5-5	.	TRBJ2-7	TGTGCCAGCAGTTCGGGCCTTACTTTCTACGAGCAGTACTTC	CASSSGLTFYEQYF
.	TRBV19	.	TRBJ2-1	TGTGCCAGTAGCCCTGACGCCTACAATGAGCAGTTCTTC	CASSPDAYNEQFF
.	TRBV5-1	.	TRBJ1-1	TGCGCCAGCAGCTTTACAGGGAACGCTGAAGCTTTCTTT	CASSFTGNAEAFF
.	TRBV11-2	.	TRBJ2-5	TGTGCCAGCAGCTTACCCGGGGGAAAAGAGACCCAGTACTTC	CASSLPGGKETQYF
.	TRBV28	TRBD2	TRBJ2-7	TGTGCCACGAAAGCGGGATCCTACGAGCAGTACTTC	CATKAGSYEQYF
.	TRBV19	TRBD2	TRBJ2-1	TGTGCCAGTACCCAGCGGGGCCACGAGCAGTTCTTC	CASTQRGHEQFF
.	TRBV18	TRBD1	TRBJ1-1	TGTGCCAGCTCACCACAAAACAGGGGGCCGGTCACTGAAGCTTTCTTT	CASSPQNRGPVTEAFF
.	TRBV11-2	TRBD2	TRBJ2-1	TGTGCCAGCAGCTTAGGATGGGAGCGGGAGTACAATGAGCAGTTCTTC	CASSLGWEREYNEQFF
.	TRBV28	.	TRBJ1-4	TGTGCCAGCAGCCTCCGGGACCTCCTTCTGTTTTTT	CASSLRDLLLFF
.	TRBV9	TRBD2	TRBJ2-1	TGTGCCAGCAGCTCCCGGGAGGGAGGGGAGGACAATGAGCAGTTCTTC	CASSSREGGEDNEQFF
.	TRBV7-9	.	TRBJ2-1	TGTGCCAGCAGCTTCGTAAACAGTGCCTCCTACAATGAGCAGTTCTTC	CASSFVNSASYNEQFF
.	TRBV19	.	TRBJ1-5	TGTGCCGGTGGGGGTTCCCAGCCCCAGCATTTT	CAGGGSQPQHF
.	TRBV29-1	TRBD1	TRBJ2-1	TGCAGCGTTGAGTACAGGGGTGGGAATGAGCAGTTCTTC	CSVEYRGGNEQFF
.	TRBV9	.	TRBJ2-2	TGTGCCAGCAGCGTAGGGTGGACATCCTGGGCAACCGGGGAGCTGTTTTTT	CASSVGWTSWATGELFF
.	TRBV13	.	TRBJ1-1	TGTGCCAGCAGCTTATGGACAACCCCGAACACTGAAGCTTTCTTT	CASSLWTTPNTEAFF
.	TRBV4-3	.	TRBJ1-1	TGCGCCAGCAGCCAAGATCCAGGTGGGGGCCGGGACACTGAAGCTTTCTTT	CASSQDPGGGRDTEAFF
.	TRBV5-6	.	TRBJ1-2	TGTGCCAGCAGCTCCTCCCGGGACTCCGGCTACACCTTC	CASSSSRDSGYTF